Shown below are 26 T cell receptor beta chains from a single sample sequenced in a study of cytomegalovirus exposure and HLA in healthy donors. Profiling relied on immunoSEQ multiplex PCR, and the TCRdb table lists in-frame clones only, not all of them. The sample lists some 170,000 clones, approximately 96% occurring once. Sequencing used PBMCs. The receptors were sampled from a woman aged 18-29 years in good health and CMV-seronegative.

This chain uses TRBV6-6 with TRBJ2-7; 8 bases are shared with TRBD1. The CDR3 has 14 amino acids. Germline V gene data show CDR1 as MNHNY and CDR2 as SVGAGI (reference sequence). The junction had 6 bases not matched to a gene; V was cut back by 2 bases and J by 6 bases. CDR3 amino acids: CASSYLSGGPEQYF. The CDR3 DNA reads TGTGCCAGCAGTTACCTGTCAGGGGGCCCCGAGCAGTACTTC.

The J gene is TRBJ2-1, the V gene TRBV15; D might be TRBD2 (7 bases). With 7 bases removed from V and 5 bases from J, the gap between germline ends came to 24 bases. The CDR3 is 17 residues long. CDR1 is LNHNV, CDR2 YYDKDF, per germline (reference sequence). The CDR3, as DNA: TGTGCCACCACAGAGCTCGGGGGCACAGGGACTAACAATGAGCAGTTCTTC. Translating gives CATTELGGTGTNNEQFF.

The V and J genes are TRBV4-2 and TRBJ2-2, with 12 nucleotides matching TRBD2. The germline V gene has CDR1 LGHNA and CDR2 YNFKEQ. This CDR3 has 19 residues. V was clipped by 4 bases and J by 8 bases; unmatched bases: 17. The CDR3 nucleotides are TGTGCCAGCAGCCGTTCCTTAGAGTCTAGCGGGGGGGCTAGGGGGGAGCTGTTTTTT. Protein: CASSRSLESSGGARGELFF.

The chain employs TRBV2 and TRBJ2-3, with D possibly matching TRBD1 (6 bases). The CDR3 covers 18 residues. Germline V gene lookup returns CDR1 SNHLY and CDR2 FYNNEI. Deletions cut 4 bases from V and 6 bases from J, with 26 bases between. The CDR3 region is CASSVDKEKGGLGDTQYF. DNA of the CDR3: TGTGCCAGCAGTGTAGACAAGGAGAAAGGGGGTTTGGGGGATACGCAGTATTTT.

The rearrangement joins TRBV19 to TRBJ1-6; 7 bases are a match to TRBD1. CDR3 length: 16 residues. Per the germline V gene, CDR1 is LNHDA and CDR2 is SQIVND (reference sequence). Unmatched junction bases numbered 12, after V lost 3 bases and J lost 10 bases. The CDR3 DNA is TGTGCCAGTAGTATGACTCAGACAGGGTCAGGGTCACCCCTCCACTTT. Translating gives CASSMTQTGSGSPLHF.

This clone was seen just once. The CDR3 nucleotides are TGTGCCAGCACCTTTGGGACAGGCGGAGAGCAGTACTTC. This sequence encodes CASTFGTGGEQYF. V is TRBV6-1 and J is TRBJ2-7; 8 bases are shared with TRBD1. This CDR3 contains 13 residues. The V segment lost 7 bases and the J segment 7 bases; nucleotides outside the gene matches: 9. Germline-derived CDR1 and CDR2 are MNHNS and SASEGT.

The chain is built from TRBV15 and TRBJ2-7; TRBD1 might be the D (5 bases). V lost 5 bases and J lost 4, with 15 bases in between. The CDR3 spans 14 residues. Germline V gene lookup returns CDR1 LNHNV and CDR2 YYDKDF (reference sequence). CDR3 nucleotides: TGTGCCACCAGCCCACAAAGGGGTTGGTACGAGCAGTACTTC. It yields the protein CATSPQRGWYEQYF.

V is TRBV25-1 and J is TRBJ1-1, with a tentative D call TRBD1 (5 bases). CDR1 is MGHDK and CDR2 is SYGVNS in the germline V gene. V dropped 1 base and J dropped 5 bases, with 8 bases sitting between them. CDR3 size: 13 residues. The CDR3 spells CASSEWGGTEAFF. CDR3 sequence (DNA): TGTGCCAGCAGTGAATGGGGGGGGACTGAAGCTTTCTTT.

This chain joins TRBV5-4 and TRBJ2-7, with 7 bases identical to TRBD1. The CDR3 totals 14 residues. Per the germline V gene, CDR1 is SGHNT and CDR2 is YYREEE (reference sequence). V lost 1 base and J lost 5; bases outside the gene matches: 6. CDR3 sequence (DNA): TGTGCCAGCAGCTTGCAACAGGGACAGCACGAGCAGTACTTC. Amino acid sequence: CASSLQQGQHEQYF.

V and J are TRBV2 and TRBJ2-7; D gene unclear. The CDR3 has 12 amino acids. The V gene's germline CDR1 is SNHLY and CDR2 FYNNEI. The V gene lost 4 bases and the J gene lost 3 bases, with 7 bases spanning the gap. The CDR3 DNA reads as TGTGCCAGCAGTGGCCCTATCTACGAGCAGTACTTC. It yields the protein CASSGPIYEQYF.

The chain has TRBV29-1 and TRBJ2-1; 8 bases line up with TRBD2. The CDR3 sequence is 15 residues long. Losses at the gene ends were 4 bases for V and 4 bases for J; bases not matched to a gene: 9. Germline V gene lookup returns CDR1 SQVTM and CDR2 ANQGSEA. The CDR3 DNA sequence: TGCAGCGTTGCGACACTAGCGGAAGGATACAATGAGCAGTTCTTC. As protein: CSVATLAEGYNEQFF.

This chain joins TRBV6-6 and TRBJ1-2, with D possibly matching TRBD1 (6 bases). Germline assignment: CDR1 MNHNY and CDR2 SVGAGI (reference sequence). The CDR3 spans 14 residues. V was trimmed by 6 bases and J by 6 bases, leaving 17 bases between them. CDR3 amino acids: CASSRQAAGDGYTF. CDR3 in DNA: TGTGCCAGCAGCCGACAGGCTGCGGGAGATGGCTACACCTTC.

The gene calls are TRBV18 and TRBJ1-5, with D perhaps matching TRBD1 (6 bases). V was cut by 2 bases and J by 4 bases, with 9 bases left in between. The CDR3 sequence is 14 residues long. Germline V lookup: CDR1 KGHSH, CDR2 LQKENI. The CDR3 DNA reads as TGTGCCAGCTCACCAGGGGGCCGTAATCAGCCCCAGCATTTT. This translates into CASSPGGRNQPQHF.

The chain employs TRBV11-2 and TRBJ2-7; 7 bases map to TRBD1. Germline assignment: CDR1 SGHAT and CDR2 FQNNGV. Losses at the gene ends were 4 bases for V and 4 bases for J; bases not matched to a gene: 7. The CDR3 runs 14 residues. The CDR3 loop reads CASSSRDSSYEQYF. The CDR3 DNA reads TGTGCCAGCAGCTCCCGGGACAGTTCGTACGAGCAGTACTTC.

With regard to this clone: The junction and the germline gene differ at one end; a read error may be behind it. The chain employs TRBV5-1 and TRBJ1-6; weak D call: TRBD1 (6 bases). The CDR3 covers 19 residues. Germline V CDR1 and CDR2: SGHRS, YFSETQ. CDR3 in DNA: TGCGCCAGCAGCTTGGTTGGGACAATTTTCACCTCCTCTAATTCACCCCTCCACTTT. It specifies CASSLVGTIFTSSNSPLHF.

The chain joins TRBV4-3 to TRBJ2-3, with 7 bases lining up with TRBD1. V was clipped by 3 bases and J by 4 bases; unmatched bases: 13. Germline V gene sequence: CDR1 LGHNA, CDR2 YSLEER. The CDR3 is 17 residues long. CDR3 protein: CASSHDWGTGTADTQYF. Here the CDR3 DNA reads TGCGCCAGCAGCCATGACTGGGGAACCGGGACAGCAGATACGCAGTATTTT.

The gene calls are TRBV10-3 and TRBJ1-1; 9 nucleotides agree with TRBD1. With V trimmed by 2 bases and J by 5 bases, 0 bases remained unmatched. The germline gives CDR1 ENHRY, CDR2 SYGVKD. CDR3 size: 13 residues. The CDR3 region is CAISEGQGTEAFF. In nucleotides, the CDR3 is TGTGCCATCAGTGAGGGACAGGGGACTGAAGCTTTCTTT.

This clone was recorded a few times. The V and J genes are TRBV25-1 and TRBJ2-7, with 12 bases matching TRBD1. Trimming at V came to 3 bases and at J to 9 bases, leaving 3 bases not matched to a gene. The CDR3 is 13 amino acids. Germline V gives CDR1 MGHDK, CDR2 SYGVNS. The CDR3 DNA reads TGTGCCAGCAGTGAGGGGACAGGGGGCATGCAGTACTTC. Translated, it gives CASSEGTGGMQYF.

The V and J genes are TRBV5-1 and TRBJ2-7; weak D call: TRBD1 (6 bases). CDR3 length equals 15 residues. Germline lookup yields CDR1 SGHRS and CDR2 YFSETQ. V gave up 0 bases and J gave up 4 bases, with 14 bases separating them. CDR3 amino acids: CASSLAEQGRYEQYF. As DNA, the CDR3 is TGCGCCAGCAGCTTGGCGGAACAGGGTCGGTACGAGCAGTACTTC.

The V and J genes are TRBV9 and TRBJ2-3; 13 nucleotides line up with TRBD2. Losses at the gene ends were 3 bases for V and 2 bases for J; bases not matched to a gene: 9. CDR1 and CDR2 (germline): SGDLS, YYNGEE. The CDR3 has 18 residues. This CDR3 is CASSAPGLAGTITDTQYF. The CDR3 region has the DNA TGTGCCAGCAGCGCACCGGGACTAGCGGGGACCATCACAGATACGCAGTATTTT.

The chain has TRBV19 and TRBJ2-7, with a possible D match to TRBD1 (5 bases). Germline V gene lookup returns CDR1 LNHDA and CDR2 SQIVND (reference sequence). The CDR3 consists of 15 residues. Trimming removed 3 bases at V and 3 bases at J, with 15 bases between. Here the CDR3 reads CASSMKSGHNYEQYF. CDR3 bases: TGTGCCAGTAGTATGAAGTCCGGACATAACTACGAGCAGTACTTC. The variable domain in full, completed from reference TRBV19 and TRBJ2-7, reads DGGITQSPKYLFRKEGQNVTLSCEQNLNHDAMYWYRQDPGQGLRLIYYSQIVNDFQKGDIAEGYSVSREKKESFPLTVTSAQKNPTAFYLCASSMKSGHNYEQYFGPGTRLTVT.

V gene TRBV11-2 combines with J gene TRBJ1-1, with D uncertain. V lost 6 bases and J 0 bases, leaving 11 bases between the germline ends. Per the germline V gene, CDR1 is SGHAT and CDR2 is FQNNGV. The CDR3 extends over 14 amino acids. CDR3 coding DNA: TGTGCCAGCAGAACCGGAGGGTTGAACACTGAAGCTTTCTTT. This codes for CASRTGGLNTEAFF.

The CDR3 protein is CASSLRAAGGSGANVLTF. The CDR3 DNA sequence: TGTGCCAGCAGCTTAAGGGCCGCGGGGGGCTCTGGGGCCAACGTCCTGACTTTC. The chain joins TRBV7-3 to TRBJ2-6; 8 bases match TRBD2. Germline V lookup: CDR1 SGHTA, CDR2 FQGTGA. Trimming cost V 1 base and J 0 bases; bases outside gene matches: 5. The CDR3 is 18 amino acids.

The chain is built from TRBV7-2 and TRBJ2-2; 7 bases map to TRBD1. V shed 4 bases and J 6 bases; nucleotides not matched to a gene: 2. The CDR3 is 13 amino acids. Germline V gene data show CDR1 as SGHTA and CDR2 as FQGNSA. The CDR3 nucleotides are TGTGCCAGCAGCTCAGGACAGGCCGGGGAGCTGTTTTTT. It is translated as CASSSGQAGELFF.

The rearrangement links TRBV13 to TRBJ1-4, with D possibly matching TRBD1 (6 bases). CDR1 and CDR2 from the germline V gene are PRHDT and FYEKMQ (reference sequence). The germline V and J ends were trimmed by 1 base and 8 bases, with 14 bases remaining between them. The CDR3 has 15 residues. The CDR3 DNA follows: TGTGCCAGCAGCTTAGTCGGGGGGCGAAAGGAAAAACTGTTTTTT. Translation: CASSLVGGRKEKLFF.

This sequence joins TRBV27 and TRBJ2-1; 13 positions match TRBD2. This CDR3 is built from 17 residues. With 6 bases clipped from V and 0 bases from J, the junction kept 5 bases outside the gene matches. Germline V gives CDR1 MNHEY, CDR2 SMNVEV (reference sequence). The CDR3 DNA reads TGTGCCAGCAGAGGGACTAGCGGGGTGAGCTCCTACAATGAGCAGTTCTTC. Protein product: CASRGTSGVSSYNEQFF.